This TCR beta chain derives from a study of CD8 T cells in acute hepatitis C reinfection. Study conclusions and caveats: TRBV04 and TRBV06 were preferentially used in all groups, not explained by naive pool overrepresentation.

As for time point: acute HCV infection, within 168 days of estimated infection date. Hepatitis C virus-specific T cells were sequenced directly ex vivo without in vitro expansion. Only a few counts were recorded for this clone. Other nucleotide sequences from this sample produce the same CDR3. TCRdb's copy holds only in-frame clones and misses some; the assay was immunoSEQ multiplex PCR. The table shows around 3,900 clones, with approximately 39% occurring only once. The length of the CDR3 is 15 residues. Germline CDR1 and CDR2: LGHNA and YSLEER. V was cut by 0 bases and J by 2 bases, with 10 bases left in between.

The chain employs TRBV4-3 and TRBJ1-2; no clear D. The sequencing used HCV NS3-1073 tetramer-sorted CD8+ T cells from PBMCs, collected during acute infection. This TCR came from a man aged 25 to 40 with chronic hepatitis C. CDR3 coding DNA: TGCGCCAGCAGCCAAGATCTTGGAGGGAACTATGGCTACACCTTC. Amino acid sequence: CASSQDLGGNYGYTF.